Listed below are T cell receptor beta chains from one sample, sequenced in a study of cytomegalovirus exposure and HLA in healthy donors. Clones were read by immunoSEQ multiplex PCR, and TCRdb kept only the in-frame ones, dropping some. The repertoire consists of over 100,000 clones, with about 76% occurring once and the leading ten covering 1.1% to 1.5%. The specimen sequenced was PBMCs. All receptors derive from a woman between 35 and 50 years old in good health and CMV-seronegative. CDR3s include the opening cysteine and the closing phenylalanine or tryptophan. Each record gives: J gene, clone size, D gene, V gene, CDR3 DNA, CDR3 protein. D genes are given only for firm matches. The listing skips clone size in some rows; elsewhere it reads once, few, many or a size class.

TRBJ1-1 few TRBD1 TRBV29-1 TGCAGCGTTGTGGGGACAGTGAACACTGAAGCTTTCTTT CSVVGTVNTEAFF
TRBJ2-7 - - TRBV10-2 TGCGCCAGCAGTGAGTCTGGGCGGGGCCACCGGCCCTACGAGCAGTACTTC CASSESGRGHRPYEQYF
TRBJ1-2 - TRBD1 TRBV5-8 TGTGCCAGCAGCTATGGACAGGGAATTGGCTATGGCTACACCTTC CASSYGQGIGYGYTF
TRBJ1-3 few TRBD1 TRBV6-6 TGTGCCAGCAGTCCCCCTGACAGGGACTCTGGAAACACCATATATTTT CASSPPDRDSGNTIYF
TRBJ2-1 - TRBD2 TRBV6-5 TGTGCCAGCAGTTCCGGACTAGCGGGGGTCAAGCAGTTCTTC CASSSGLAGVKQFF
TRBJ2-7 - TRBD1 TRBV5-1 TGCGCCAGCAGCGCCCGAGCCGCGGACAGGGGGGACGAGCAGTACTTC CASSARAADRGDEQYF
TRBJ1-1 - TRBD1 TRBV5-1 TGCGCCAGCAGCGAGGGGACAGGGAGTCGCATGAACACTGAAGCTTTCTTT CASSEGTGSRMNTEAFF
TRBJ2-7 - - TRBV10-3 TGTGCCATCAGCGAATCGACAGGCAGCTCCTACGAGCAGTACTTC CAISESTGSSYEQYF
TRBJ2-1 - TRBD2 TRBV14 TGTGCCAGCAGCCAGGCGACTAGCGGGACTTACAATGAGCAGTTCTTC CASSQATSGTYNEQFF
TRBJ2-7 few - TRBV15 TGTGCCACCAGCAGAGACCTCGGACAGAACGAGCAGTACTTC CATSRDLGQNEQYF
TRBJ2-3 once TRBD1 TRBV7-9 TGTGCCAGCAGCCAAGGACAGGGCCCAGATACGCAGTATTTT CASSQGQGPDTQYF
TRBJ1-2 - TRBD1 TRBV29-1 TGCAGCGTTGAAGTCCCCCTAGACAGGGACTATGGCTACACCTTC CSVEVPLDRDYGYTF
TRBJ2-1 - TRBD1 TRBV5-1 TGCGCCAGCAGCTCCGACGCCGGGACAGCCTACAATGAGCAGTTCTTC CASSSDAGTAYNEQFF
TRBJ1-1 - TRBD1 TRBV7-7 TGTGCTAGCAGCCAACGACAGGGTACTGAAGCTTTCTTT CASSQRQGTEAFF
TRBJ2-3 - - TRBV4-3 TGCGCCAGCAGCCAAGGGGGGCAGTTTAGCACAGATACGCAGTATTTT CASSQGGQFSTDTQYF
TRBJ2-7 - - TRBV11-2 TGTGCCACGGATCCGGGACTCTCCTACGAGCAGTACTTC CATDPGLSYEQYF
TRBJ2-3 - - TRBV4-3 TGCGCCAGCAGCCGGCAGGACAGAAGCACAGATACGCAGTATTTT CASSRQDRSTDTQYF
TRBJ2-2 - - TRBV4-2 TGTGCCAGCAGCCACGAAGCAGGGGGGCCCCCGGCCGGGGAGCTGTTTTTT CASSHEAGGPPAGELFF
TRBJ1-4 - - TRBV15 TGTGCCACCAGCAGAGGAGAGGCATGGACAGTCAATGAAAAACTGTTTTTT CATSRGEAWTVNEKLFF
TRBJ2-2 once - TRBV6-5 TGTGCCAGCAGTTACCCGAGAGGGGAGCTGTTTTTT CASSYPRGELFF
TRBJ1-2 - - TRBV25-1 TGTGCCAGCAACCCAAGCGGGGGAGACTATGGCTACACCTTC CASNPSGGDYGYTF
TRBJ1-2 - - TRBV4-1 TGCGCCAGCAGCCGCGGGGTGAGGGGGGGAACTAACTATGGCTACACCTTC CASSRGVRGGTNYGYTF
TRBJ2-7 - - TRBV7-2 TGTGCCAGCAGCTTTGACAGGAACTCCTACGAGCAGTACTTC CASSFDRNSYEQYF
TRBJ1-5 - - TRBV6-6 TGTGCCAGCCCCCATAGGGACACCAAGCGCAATCAGCCCCAGCATTTT CASPHRDTKRNQPQHF
TRBJ1-6 - - TRBV25-1 TGTGCCAGCATCGGACAGATTAATTCACCCCTCCACTTT CASIGQINSPLHF
TRBJ2-2 few TRBD1 TRBV7-3 TGTGCCAGCAGCTTAAGGGGGTATACGGGACAGGGATTAAGAAATTCGAACACCGGGGAGCTGTTTTTT CASSLRGYTGQGLRNSNTGELFF
TRBJ1-4 few - TRBV19 TGTGCCAGTAGTATGGAGGGTACAACTAATGAAAAACTGTTTTTT CASSMEGTTNEKLFF